This TCR beta chain was found in a study of shared clonotypes between healthy human individuals (dated by TCRdb to 2020 to 2021). Regarding the research as a whole: The cohort comprised a couple of women and three men aged 18 to 49 years. To estimate repertoire size and how much clonotype sharing occurs between individuals, the study deeply sequenced the blood TCR repertoires of five healthy adults. To increase sequencing depth and limit assay-specific biases, TCR repertoire library preparation and sequencing were carried out by different laboratories using diverse techniques. Per donor, leukapheresis produced somewhere between about 0.8 and 9 billion PBMCs. Study-wide findings and limitations: Sampling was limited to blood, and TCR repertoires in tissue likely differ from TCR repertoires in blood. Based on pairwise subsampling, the degree of clonotype sharing among donors was expected to be affected by sequencing depth. The genetic and exposure-history diversity represented was limited by the small number of donors.

The donors were healthy, HIV-negative adults who had no recently reported acute infections or vaccinations. All donors were Caucasian adults living in Nashville, Tennessee, USA. For unsorted samples, tens of millions of PBMCs were counted, and genomic DNA was extracted using the QIAamp DNA Blood Mini kit. After blood collection by leukapheresis, PBMCs were isolated using Ficoll-Histopaque density gradient centrifugation and then cryopreserved in the vapor phase of liquid nitrogen. V and J are truncated by 5 bases and 9 bases respectively, leaving an intervening sequence of 14 bases. The germline V gene encodes CDR1 SGHTA and CDR2 FQGTGA. The CDR3 contains 14 residues, cysteine and phenylalanine counted. CDR3 DNA is the only sequence kept; it has 42 bases, read in frame from the first base. Worth noting for this clone: Its antigen is unknown. The record has no base qualities; no much larger clone is one base away.

TCR CDR3 regions were amplified from genomic DNA by multiplex PCR using the deep immunoSEQ assay. Extracted genomic DNA from each cell subset was distributed evenly across all wells of several immunoSEQ 96-well plates, and each plate was treated as a replicate. For unsorted PBMC, each replicate PCR was loaded with about 270 ng genomic DNA, equivalent to some 27,000 T cell genomes. Ten immunoSEQ deep assay plates were used to sequence the unsorted PBMC genomic DNA. Purified libraries were quantified with a Qubit 3.0 fluorometer, sized on a Bioanalyzer 2100, and re-quantified with the KAPA Library Quantification kit. Each immunoSEQ 96-well plate was sequenced on its own single-read 150-cycle Illumina NextSeq 550 flow cell. The original pipeline was this. Because the immunoSEQ output included only junctional sequences and no quality scores, the filtering could not be the same as the filtering used for full-length reads. Sequences were annotated with PyIR, a Python wrapper for IgBLAST v1.9, and V/J genes and CDR3 were assigned using IMGT germline references. Any read was removed if the V/J assignment was weak (E-value above 1e-6), the CDR3 was missing, or the read contained stop codons, out-of-frame junctions, or ambiguous translated residues. V3J clonotypes were defined as sequences sharing an identical inferred V gene, J gene, and CDR3 amino acid sequence. Percentage overlap between repertoires was calculated by dividing the number of shared unique clonotypes by the size of the smaller repertoire. RTK rarefaction, the Chao1 estimator, and Recon v2.1 estimates of unobserved clonotypes were used to assess repertoire richness. This immuneACCESS table, as held by TCRdb, lists in-frame sequences with V and J called but not all clones. Of the missing ones, under half trace to an unresolved V gene in checked studies; the others have no known cause. That table is the source of V, J and clone size, and D and trimming were worked out from the DNA. Here the sample has a few hundred thousand clones; 70% to 80% occur a single time. More than 10% of the sample is in the top ten clones.

Sequencing input: PBMCs. This receptor was identified in a woman aged 40-49 years in good health. Some clones in this sample may be carry-over from other donors' samples. In this chain, TRBV7-3 is recombined with TRBJ2-6, with the D call perhaps TRBD1 or TRBD2, as 5 bases match in each case. The nucleotide sequence reads TGTGCCAGCAGCCCGGGATTTCAGGGCAACGTCCTGACTTTC. Its translation is CASSPGFQGNVLTF.